The sequence of this T cell receptor beta chain was determined in a study of long-term antiretroviral therapy in people with HIV. Study-level information: The 2015 recommendation for immediate ART came about a decade after the earliest samples. Findings and caveats of the study: Once patients were on ART, diversity went higher but still fell short of transplant donor controls.

A remark on this clone: The antigen is unknown.

This was the immunoSEQ v3.0 assay at survey level. Some clones are missing from TCRdb's copy, which holds only in-frame ones; the method was immunoSEQ multiplex PCR. The table shows just under 30,000 clones, with less than 90% occurring only once. The V end was cut by 2 bases, the J end by 5 bases, with 13 bases between. CDR1 is SGHRS, CDR2 YFSETQ, per germline. This CDR3 contains 15 residues. This clonotype originated in a man over 45 with HIV. The V gene is TRBV5-1, the J gene TRBJ1-4, with D perhaps matching TRBD1 (5 bases). The sample consisted of unsorted PBMCs, taken around 5 years before starting antiretroviral therapy. The CDR3 here is CASSLGGGYNEKLFF. CDR3 DNA sequence: TGCGCCAGCAGCTTAGGTGGGGGATACAATGAAAAACTGTTTTTT.